This T cell receptor beta chain was identified in a study of chemoradiotherapy in HPV16-positive cancers. Here immunoSEQ multiplex PCR was the method, and the copy in TCRdb shows in-frame clones only, minus some. The sample lists 5,400 or so clones, just under 80% seen once, with about 14% in the top ten. Study outcomes and limitations: Non-HPV-specific T cells did not expand in tumors during treatment, whereas candidate HPV-specific clones and E7-related motifs did. HPV-specific T cells were functionally defined from only a couple of HPV16-positive patients. Better recurrence-free survival went with HPV-responsive T-cell expansion in HPV16-positive patients.

Note on this clone: Its target is unknown.

Germline V gives CDR1 GTSNPN, CDR2 SVGIG (reference sequence). CDR3 length: 13 amino acids. V was trimmed by 2 bases and J by 5 bases, leaving 10 bases between them. The source material was tumor tissue, sampled from a patient who underwent chemoradiotherapy. The chain has TRBV30 and TRBJ2-4; perhaps D is TRBD1 or TRBD2 (6 bases each). The receptor was isolated from a human donor with HPV-associated anogenital cancer. CDR3 loop: CAWSRGDQNIQYF. DNA of the CDR3: TGTGCCTGGAGTAGGGGGGATCAAAACATTCAGTACTTC.